This T cell receptor (beta chain) originates from a study of blood T cells in healthy people across ages. Combining a sample-barcoded 5' primer with a J-beta primer mix, a second PCR ran for 7 to 11 cycles. Each cDNA molecule received a tag from a template-switch adaptor that had 12 random nucleotides. TCRdb passed the 5' RACE reads through MiXCR, listing each CDR3 protein once. The sample includes hundreds of thousands of distinct CDR3 sequences, over 45% of them seen just once. Per sample, a minimum of 6.5 million PBMCs were isolated. Total RNA was extracted at no less than 6 micrograms per sample. As to this clonotype: Its antigen is not identified.

Study-level points and caveats: Older age went with lower TCR beta diversity per million T cells, in a roughly linear way.

This CDR3 region has 16 residues. Trimming took 1 base from V and 0 from J, leaving 11 bases between them. CDR1 and CDR2 from the germline V gene are LGHDT and YNNKEL (reference sequence). The chain carries TRBV3-1 and TRBJ2-3; D not certain. The sample consisted of blood. The origin of this receptor is a man aged 30-40 years in good health. The CDR3 protein is CASSQGVMSSTDTQYF. The CDR3 DNA reads as TGTGCCAGCAGCCAAGGGGTCATGAGTAGCACAGATACGCAGTATTTT.